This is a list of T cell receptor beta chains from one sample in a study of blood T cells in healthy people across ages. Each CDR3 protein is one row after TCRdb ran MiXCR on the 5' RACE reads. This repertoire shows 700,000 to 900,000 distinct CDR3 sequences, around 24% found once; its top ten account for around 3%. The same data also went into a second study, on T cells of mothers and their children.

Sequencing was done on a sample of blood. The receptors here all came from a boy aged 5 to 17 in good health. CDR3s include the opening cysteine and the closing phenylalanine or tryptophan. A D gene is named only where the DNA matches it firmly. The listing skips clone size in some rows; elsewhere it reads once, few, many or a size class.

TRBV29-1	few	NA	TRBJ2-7	TGCAGCGTTGAAGAACACTGGGGGGAATCCTACGAGCAGTACTTC	CSVEEHWGESYEQYF
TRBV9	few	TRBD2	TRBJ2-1	TGTGCCAGCAGCGTAGTAATTCTGGGGGAGGGCAGCTCCTACAATGAGCAGTTCTTC	CASSVVILGEGSSYNEQFF
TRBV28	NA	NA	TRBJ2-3	TGTGCCAGCAGTTTGCGGGTCGTGGGCACAGATACGCAGTATTTT	CASSLRVVGTDTQYF
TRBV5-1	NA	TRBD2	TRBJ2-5	TGCGCCAGCACCGGAGGGACTAGTCTGAGAGAGACCCAGTACTTC	CASTGGTSLRETQYF
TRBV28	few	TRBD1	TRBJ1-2	TGTGCCAGCAATTTATATCCCCTGGACAGGGAGGGCTACACCTTC	CASNLYPLDREGYTF
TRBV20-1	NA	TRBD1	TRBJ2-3	TGCAGTGCTAGGGGACAGGGGGCAGATACGCAGTATTTT	CSARGQGADTQYF
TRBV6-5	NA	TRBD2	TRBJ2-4	TGTGCCAGCAGTTACGGGCGGGGGGTAGCCAAAAACATTCAGTACTTC	CASSYGRGVAKNIQYF
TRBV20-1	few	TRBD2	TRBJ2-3	TGCAGTGCTAGTCCGGGACTAGCGACTATCACAGATACGCAGTATTTT	CSASPGLATITDTQYF
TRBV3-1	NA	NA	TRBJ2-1	TGTGCCAGCAGCCAAGAAATTAGGGGGGGAGGGGGAAATGAGCAGTTCTTC	CASSQEIRGGGGNEQFF
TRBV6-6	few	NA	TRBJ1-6	TGTGCCAGCAGTCAGGGGCAGTCCTTCAGGGACCACTTT	CASSQGQSFRDHF
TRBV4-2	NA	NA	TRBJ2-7	TGTGCCAGCAGCCAAGTTTTGGGCTACGAGCAGTACTTC	CASSQVLGYEQYF
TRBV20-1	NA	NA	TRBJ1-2	TGCAGTGCTAGAGACACAGCTGATAACTATGGCTACACCTTC	CSARDTADNYGYTF
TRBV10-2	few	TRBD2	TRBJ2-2	TGCGCCAGCAGTGAGCGGGGGGGCCTTTACGGGGAGCTGTTTTTT	CASSERGGLYGELFF
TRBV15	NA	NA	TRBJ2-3	TGTGCCACCAGCAGAGATAGTGCTACGCAGTATTTT	CATSRDSATQYF
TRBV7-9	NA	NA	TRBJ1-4	TGTGCCAGCAGCTCCCTTCCAGGGCGGAATGAAAAACTGTTTTTT	CASSSLPGRNEKLFF
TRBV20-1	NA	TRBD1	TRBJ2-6	TGCAGTGCTAGATCCCAGGGGGCGGTTTCTGGGGCCAACGTCCTGACTTTC	CSARSQGAVSGANVLTF
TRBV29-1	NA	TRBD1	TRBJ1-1	TGCAGCGTTGAGACAGGGGGACAAACTGAAGCTTTCTTT	CSVETGGQTEAFF
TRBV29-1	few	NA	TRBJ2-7	TGCAGCGTTGCGCCTCTAGGAGGGGGCTCCTACGAGCAGTACTTC	CSVAPLGGGSYEQYF
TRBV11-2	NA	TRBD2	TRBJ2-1	TGTGCCAGCAGCTTAGGGCCTAGCGGCCCTTACAATGAGCAGTTCTTC	CASSLGPSGPYNEQFF
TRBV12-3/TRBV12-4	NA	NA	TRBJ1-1	TGTGCCAGCAGTTCCACAGGGATAAGAACTGAAGCTTTCTTT	CASSSTGIRTEAFF
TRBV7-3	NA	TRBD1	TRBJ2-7	TGTGCCAGCAGCTTAACGAACGGGACAGGGTTCTACGAGCAGTACTTC	CASSLTNGTGFYEQYF
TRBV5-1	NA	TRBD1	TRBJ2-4	TGCGCCAGCAGCTCATTGGCCCGGGACAGGGGAAACATTCAGTACTTC	CASSSLARDRGNIQYF
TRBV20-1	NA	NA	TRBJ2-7	TGCAGTGCTAGGCACGGTCAAACCTACGAGCAGTACTTC	CSARHGQTYEQYF
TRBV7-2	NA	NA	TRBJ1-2	TGTGCCAGCAGCATCCCTAACTATGGCTACACCTTC	CASSIPNYGYTF
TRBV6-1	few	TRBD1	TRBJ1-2	TGTGCCAGCAGTGAGGGACAGGGCAATGGCTACACCTTC	CASSEGQGNGYTF
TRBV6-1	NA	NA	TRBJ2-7	TGTGCCAGCAGTGAGGGCAGGGGGGGCGAGCAGTACTTC	CASSEGRGGEQYF
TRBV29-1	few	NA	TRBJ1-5	TGCAGCGTTGAAGGGGGGGCCGGTCAGCCCCAGCATTTT	CSVEGGAGQPQHF
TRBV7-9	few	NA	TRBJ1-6	TGTGCCAGCAGCTTACCCGGAAGTCGGTCACCCCTCCACTTT	CASSLPGSRSPLHF
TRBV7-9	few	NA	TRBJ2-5	TGTGCCAGCAGTTTGGAGCTAGAGACCCAGTACTTC	CASSLELETQYF
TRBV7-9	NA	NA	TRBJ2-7	TGTGCCAGCAGCCACGCCGTGGGGGAGCAGTACTTC	CASSHAVGEQYF
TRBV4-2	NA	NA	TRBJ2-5	TGTGCCAGCGGGATATCAACAAGCGAGACCCAGTACTTC	CASGISTSETQYF
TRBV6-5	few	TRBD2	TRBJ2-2	TGTGCCAGCAGTTACTCCGCGGGGGGGATCACCGGGGAGCTGTTTTTT	CASSYSAGGITGELFF
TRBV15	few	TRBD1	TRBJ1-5	TGTGCCACCAGGCCACGTTTTCTCCGATTCAGGGGGGGTCTCAATCAGCCCCAGCATTTT	CATRPRFLRFRGGLNQPQHF
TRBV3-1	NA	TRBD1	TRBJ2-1	TGTGCCAGCAGCCTTCTCCCCCCGTGGACAGGGGTCAATGAGCAGTTCTTC	CASSLLPPWTGVNEQFF
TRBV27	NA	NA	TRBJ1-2	TGTGCCAGCAGTTCCCGGTGGGGGGCTTCTAACTATGGCTACACCTTC	CASSSRWGASNYGYTF
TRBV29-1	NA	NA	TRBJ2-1	TGCAGCGTTGAATCTCCCCTAGCTCATGAGCAGTTCTTC	CSVESPLAHEQFF
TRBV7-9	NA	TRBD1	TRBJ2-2	TGTGCCAGCAGCCAACCCGGGACAGGGGAAACCGGGGAGCTGTTTTTT	CASSQPGTGETGELFF
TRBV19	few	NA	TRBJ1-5	TGTGCCAGTAGCCGGGACCTCCGGCAGCCCCAGCATTTT	CASSRDLRQPQHF
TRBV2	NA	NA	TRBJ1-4	TGTGCCAGCAGTGCCGTCGGGAATGAAAAACTGTTTTTT	CASSAVGNEKLFF
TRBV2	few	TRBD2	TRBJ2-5	TGTGCCAGCAGTCCACTAGCGGGGGGGCGGGCGGAGACCCAGTACTTC	CASSPLAGGRAETQYF
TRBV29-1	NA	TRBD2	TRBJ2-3	TGCAGCGTTAAGCGGGACGACACAGATACGCAGTATTTT	CSVKRDDTDTQYF
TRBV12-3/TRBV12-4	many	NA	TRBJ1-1	TGTGCCAGCACCTCAGGACGCACGTCTGAAGCTTTCTTT	CASTSGRTSEAFF
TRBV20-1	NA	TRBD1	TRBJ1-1	TGCAGTGCTAGAGATCTTGCAGGGGGCACTGAAGCTTTCTTT	CSARDLAGGTEAFF
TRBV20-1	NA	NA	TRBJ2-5	TGCAGTGCTAGAGCACAGGCAATGCAGGCAGGGGAGACCCAGTACTTC	CSARAQAMQAGETQYF
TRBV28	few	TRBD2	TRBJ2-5	TGTGCCAGCAGTTTCCGGGGACTAGCCCTAGGGGAGACCCAGTACTTC	CASSFRGLALGETQYF
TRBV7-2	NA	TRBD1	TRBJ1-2	TGTGCCAGCAGCTACAGGGGTGGGGATGGCTACACCTTC	CASSYRGGDGYTF
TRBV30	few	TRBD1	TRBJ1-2	TGTGCCTGGAGTCCGGGGGACAGTCCGTTGATTGGCTACACCTTC	CAWSPGDSPLIGYTF
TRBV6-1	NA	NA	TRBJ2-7	TGTGCCAGCGGGGGACAACCCTACGAGCAGTACTTC	CASGGQPYEQYF
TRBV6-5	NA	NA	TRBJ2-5	TGTGCCAGCAGTTACTCAACCTCTGGCGGGTGGACCCAGTACTTC	CASSYSTSGGWTQYF
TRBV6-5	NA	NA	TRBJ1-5	TGTGCCAGCAGTCTAGACAGTAGCAATCAGCCCCAGCATTTT	CASSLDSSNQPQHF
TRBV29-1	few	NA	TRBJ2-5	TGCAGCGTTGAAGGGCTCGGGACTGACGTGTACCAAGAGACCCAGTACTTC	CSVEGLGTDVYQETQYF